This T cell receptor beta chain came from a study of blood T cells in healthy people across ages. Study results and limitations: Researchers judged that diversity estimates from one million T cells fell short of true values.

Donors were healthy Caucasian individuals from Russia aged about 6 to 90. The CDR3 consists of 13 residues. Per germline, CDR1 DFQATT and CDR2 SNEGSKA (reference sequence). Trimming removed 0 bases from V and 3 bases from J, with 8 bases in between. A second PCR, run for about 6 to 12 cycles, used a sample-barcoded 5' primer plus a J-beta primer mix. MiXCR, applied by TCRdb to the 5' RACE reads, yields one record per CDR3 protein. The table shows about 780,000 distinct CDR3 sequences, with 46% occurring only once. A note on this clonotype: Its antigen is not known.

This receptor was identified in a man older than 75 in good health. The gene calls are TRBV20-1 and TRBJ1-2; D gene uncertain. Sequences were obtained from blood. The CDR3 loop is CSARDRRDYGYTF. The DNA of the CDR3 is TGCAGTGCTAGAGATCGACGGGACTATGGCTACACCTTC.